The clone carrying this T cell receptor (beta chain) occurred once. The donors (healthy individuals) were bone marrow donors. Researchers ran the PCR with 60 Vbeta and 13 Jbeta primers. Sequencing used immunoSEQ multiplex PCR; TCRdb keeps in-frame clones, though not all of them. The table records tens of thousands of clones, roughly four fifths of them present only once. The CDR3 loop spans 16 amino acids. Germline CDR1 is MNHEY and CDR2 is SVGAGI. V gave up 2 bases and J gave up 1 base; unmatched junction bases: 5. This sample was taken from a study of cytomegalovirus exposure and HLA in healthy donors.

Specimen: PBMCs. The clonotype was recovered from a man aged 25-45 years in good health and CMV-seronegative. This chain connects TRBV6-5 to TRBJ2-1, with 7 bases matching TRBD1. The CDR3 DNA reads as TGTGCCAGCAGTTACCTACAGGGGAAGTCCTACAATGAGCAGTTCTTC. This gives the protein CASSYLQGKSYNEQFF.